Listed below are T cell receptor beta chains from one sample, sequenced in a study. A single record per CDR3 protein comes from TCRdb applying MiXCR to the reads. The table records about 4,100 distinct CDR3 sequences, roughly 10% of them present only once. Source material: CD4+ T cells from synovial fluid. The receptors were sampled from a human donor with rheumatoid arthritis. The CDR3 runs from the conserved cysteine through the conserved F or W. The order of the fields is V gene, clone size, J gene, D gene, CDR3 protein, CDR3 DNA. D genes are given only for firm matches. Only some rows state a clone size, as once, few, many or a class for expanded clones.

TRBV28	medium-sized	TRBJ2-3	TRBD2	CASSPPSGLTDTQYF	TGTGCCAGCAGTCCACCTAGCGGCCTCACAGATACGCAGTATTTT
TRBV11-2	medium-sized	TRBJ2-3	TRBD1	CASSLGGQGRRDTQYF	TGTGCCAGCAGCTTAGGGGGACAGGGACGGAGAGATACGCAGTATTTT
TRBV20-1	medium-sized	TRBJ2-1	.	CSATTSDRYNEQFF	TGCAGTGCTACGACCAGCGACCGATACAATGAGCAGTTCTTC
TRBV18	many	TRBJ1-1	.	CASSPGSLDTEAFF	TGTGCCAGCTCACCGGGCAGTTTGGACACTGAAGCTTTCTTT
TRBV7-2	.	TRBJ2-7	.	CASSPRDPVIEQYF	TGTGCCAGCAGCCCCCGGGACCCCGTTATCGAGCAGTACTTC
TRBV2	.	TRBJ2-7	TRBD2	CASSDPSGTSGASYEQYF	TGTGCCAGCAGTGACCCCTCCGGGACTAGCGGGGCATCCTACGAGCAGTACTTC
TRBV7-3	medium-sized	TRBJ2-2	.	CASSYRESGELFF	TGTGCCAGCAGCTATCGGGAGTCCGGGGAGCTGTTTTTT
TRBV20-1	medium-sized	TRBJ1-5	TRBD1	CSARDPDRGYNQPQHF	TGCAGTGCTAGAGATCCAGACAGGGGCTACAATCAGCCCCAGCATTTT
TRBV7-2	many	TRBJ2-6	TRBD1	CASSLTGQSLSGANVLTF	TGTGCCAGCAGCTTAACGGGACAGTCCCTCTCTGGGGCCAACGTCCTGACTTTC
TRBV11-3	many	TRBJ2-1	.	CASSRGTNEQFF	TGTGCCAGCAGCCGGGGTACCAATGAGCAGTTCTTC
TRBV29-1	many	TRBJ2-1	TRBD2	CSVVTLRGGRGSYNEQFF	TGCAGCGTTGTCACCTTAAGGGGCGGGAGGGGTTCCTACAATGAGCAGTTCTTC
TRBV29-1	medium-sized	TRBJ1-3	.	CSVATGLLGGNTIYF	TGCAGCGTCGCTACGGGCCTCTTGGGAGGAAACACCATATATTTT
TRBV27	medium-sized	TRBJ2-1	TRBD2	CASSLRSLAGSSYNEQFF	TGTGCCAGCAGTTTAAGGTCCCTAGCGGGAAGCTCCTACAATGAGCAGTTCTTC
TRBV7-2	.	TRBJ2-2	TRBD2	CASSLGLAGFRRSGELFF	TGTGCCAGCAGCTTGGGACTAGCGGGTTTTAGAAGGAGCGGGGAGCTGTTTTTT
TRBV4-2	medium-sized	TRBJ2-5	.	CASSQETVRETQYF	TGTGCCAGCAGCCAAGAGACAGTGAGGGAGACCCAGTACTTC
TRBV28	many	TRBJ1-1	.	CASSDRMQTEAFF	TGTGCCAGCAGTGACAGGATGCAGACTGAAGCTTTCTTT
TRBV18	medium-sized	TRBJ1-1	.	CASSPFGKLNTEAFF	TGTGCCAGCTCACCATTCGGGAAACTGAACACTGAAGCTTTCTTT
TRBV10-1	many	TRBJ2-2	.	CASSVRAGELFF	TGCGCCAGCAGTGTAAGGGCCGGGGAGCTGTTTTTT
TRBV4-1	many	TRBJ2-2	.	CASSQETAGNTGELFF	TGCGCCAGCAGCCAAGAAACGGCAGGGAACACCGGGGAGCTGTTTTTT
TRBV20-1	medium-sized	TRBJ2-7	.	CSAARTPYSYEQYF	TGCAGTGCCGCCCGTACACCATACTCCTACGAGCAGTACTTC
TRBV30	many	TRBJ2-1	.	CAWSGGTIPSNEQFF	TGTGCCTGGAGTGGGGGAACAATCCCCTCCAATGAGCAGTTCTTC
TRBV5-1	medium-sized	TRBJ2-1	TRBD2	CASSSGLARHDEQFF	TGCGCCAGCAGCTCGGGACTAGCGAGACACGATGAGCAGTTCTTC
TRBV18	many	TRBJ2-2	.	CASSPRVQGQNTGELFF	TGTGCCAGCTCACCACGAGTTCAGGGCCAGAACACCGGGGAGCTGTTTTTT
TRBV7-2	medium-sized	TRBJ2-3	.	CASSLARYTQYF	TGTGCCAGCAGCTTAGCGAGGTATACGCAGTATTTT
TRBV4-2	large	TRBJ2-7	.	CASSQAARYEQYF	TGTGCCAGCAGCCAAGCGGCACGATACGAGCAGTACTTC
TRBV20-1	medium-sized	TRBJ2-5	.	CSAHVTGRETQYF	TGCAGTGCTCACGTTACAGGGAGGGAGACCCAGTACTTC
TRBV3-1	medium-sized	TRBJ2-2	.	CASSARYSTGELFF	TGTGCCAGCAGCGCCAGGTACTCCACCGGGGAGCTGTTTTTT
TRBV28	many	TRBJ2-7	TRBD2	CASKRSWTSGYTGRGEQYF	TGTGCCAGCAAAAGGTCCTGGACTAGCGGATATACAGGGAGGGGCGAGCAGTACTTC
TRBV28	many	TRBJ2-7	.	CASKPGGPYEQYF	TGTGCCAGCAAGCCAGGGGGGCCCTACGAGCAGTACTTC
TRBV7-2	.	TRBJ2-7	.	CASNKLGQSNYEQYF	TGTGCCAGCAACAAACTAGGACAGAGTAACTACGAGCAGTACTTC
TRBV6-2/TRBV6-3	medium-sized	TRBJ2-7	TRBD2	CASSYAGGSYEQYF	TGTGCCAGCAGTTATGCGGGAGGATCCTACGAGCAGTACTTC
TRBV19	many	TRBJ2-6	.	CASSRPGGSGANVLTF	TGTGCCAGTAGTCGACCCGGGGGCTCTGGGGCCAACGTCCTGACTTTC
TRBV7-2	.	TRBJ1-5	.	CASSLVADQPQHF	TGTGCCAGCAGCTTAGTGGCTGATCAGCCCCAGCATTTT
TRBV11-2	many	TRBJ1-3	.	CASSFTGNTIYF	TGTGCCAGCAGCTTTACTGGAAACACCATATATTTT
TRBV7-9	many	TRBJ2-7	.	CASSFNQPPGEQYF	TGTGCCAGCAGCTTTAACCAGCCTCCGGGGGAGCAGTACTTC
TRBV5-1	few	TRBJ2-7	TRBD1	CASRLTGNEQYF	TGCGCCAGCAGGCTGACAGGGAACGAGCAGTACTTC
TRBV3-1	.	TRBJ2-1	TRBD2	CASSREGLVINEQFF	TGTGCCAGCAGCCGTGAGGGACTAGTCATCAATGAGCAGTTCTTC
TRBV6-2/TRBV6-3	many	TRBJ2-7	TRBD1	CASRTNNLGQGTFYEQYF	TGTGCCAGCAGAACAAATAACCTTGGACAGGGGACCTTCTACGAGCAGTACTTC
TRBV5-1	.	TRBJ1-6	.	CASSLPSKDSPLHF	TGCGCCAGCAGCCTACCCAGCAAAGATTCACCCCTCCACTTT
TRBV15	few	TRBJ1-2	TRBD1	CATSSGQGTNYGYTF	TGTGCCACCAGCAGCGGACAGGGGACGAACTATGGCTACACCTTC
TRBV7-2	many	TRBJ2-7	TRBD1	CASSPRTGGGEQYF	TGTGCCAGCAGCCCGCGGACAGGGGGGGGCGAGCAGTACTTC